This entry features one T cell receptor (beta chain) sequence. The source of the sample is a study of cytomegalovirus exposure and HLA in healthy donors. PCR employed 60 Vbeta and 13 Jbeta primers. The assay was immunoSEQ multiplex PCR, and TCRdb's table has in-frame clones only and misses some. The sample lists 100,000 to 140,000 clones; over 80% were seen once. The germline V gene encodes CDR1 KGHSH and CDR2 LQKENI. Trimming shortened V by 4 bases and J by 2 bases, and 16 bases separated the two germline ends. The CDR3 spans 16 residues. The receptor comes from a man under 40 in good health and CMV-seropositive. Sequencing was performed on PBMCs. This chain connects TRBV18 to TRBJ2-3; possibly TRBD1 for D (6 bases). The CDR3 DNA follows: TGTGCCAGCTCACGAACAGGGTCAGCGCCCACAGATACGCAGTATTTT. It translates to CASSRTGSAPTDTQYF.